One sample yielded the 3 T cell receptor beta chains listed below, sequenced in a study of cytomegalovirus exposure and HLA in healthy donors. The method was immunoSEQ multiplex PCR; TCRdb's version includes in-frame clones alone and lacks a portion of them. The sample carries 60,000 to 85,000 clones, 95% to 96% recorded once. The sequencing input was PBMCs. The receptor set was obtained from a woman younger than 30 in good health and CMV-seropositive.

This clone was counted a single time. V gene TRBV19 combines with J gene TRBJ1-5; D unclear. CDR1 is LNHDA, CDR2 SQIVND, per germline (reference sequence). There are 12 residues in the CDR3. V was clipped by 6 bases and J by 5 bases, with 8 bases between them. The CDR3 bases are TGTGCCAGTAGGGGCCCCGATCAGCCCCAGCATTTT. Its protein product is CASRGPDQPQHF.

This chain links TRBV28 with TRBJ2-3; 9 nucleotides match TRBD2. CDR3 length: 19 amino acids. With 3 bases clipped from V and 0 bases from J, the junction kept 13 bases outside the gene matches. In germline, CDR1 is MDHEN, CDR2 SYDVKM. The CDR3 region is CASSFTTSSSGGSTDTQYF. The CDR3 DNA reads TGTGCCAGCAGTTTTACCACTTCGTCCAGCGGGGGGAGCACAGATACGCAGTATTTT.

The chain has TRBV7-2 and TRBJ2-1; D remains ambiguous. Per the germline V gene, CDR1 is SGHTA and CDR2 is FQGNSA. This CDR3 has 16 amino acids. V lost 5 bases and J 3 bases, leaving 17 bases between the germline ends. CDR3 sequence (DNA): TGTGCCAGCAGCACGATGGTCGGTAAGCGCTACAATGAGCAGTTCTTC. It codes for CASSTMVGKRYNEQFF.